The 3 T cell receptor beta chains presented below share a single source sample, sequenced in a study of T-cell memory formation after mild COVID-19. MiXCR was run by TCRdb on the 5' RACE reads, yielding one entry per CDR3 protein. Among approximately 100,000 distinct CDR3 sequences, over 8.5% were seen once, and the ten largest hold around 39%. Source material: PBMCs or a T cell subset sorted from them (not recorded which). The receptors were sampled from a man between 18 and 29 years old who had mild COVID-19 (a few samples of this study predate the infection). Cell type and time point are not known.

V gene TRBV27 combines with J gene TRBJ2-1, with 14 bases matching TRBD2. V gave up 3 bases and J gave up 4 bases; unmatched junction bases: 2. CDR1 and CDR2 from the germline V gene are MNHEY and SMNVEV (reference sequence). The CDR3 is 16 amino acids. Here the CDR3 DNA reads TGTGCCAGCAGTTTTGGGACTAGCGGGGGTTACAATGAGCAGTTCTTC. It translates to CASSFGTSGGYNEQFF.

J is TRBJ2-3 and V is TRBV6-6; no reliable D call. The CDR3 is 15 amino acids. The ends were cut back, 1 base at V and 1 base at J, with 9 bases in the middle. CDR1 and CDR2 (germline): MNHNY, SVGAGI (reference sequence). For the CDR3, the DNA is TGTGCCAGCAGTTACTTAGTGTACGGCACAGATACGCAGTATTTT. Translation: CASSYLVYGTDTQYF.

V gene TRBV28 combines with J gene TRBJ1-6; D is uncertain. CDR1 is MDHEN, CDR2 SYDVKM, per germline. The V end was cut by 2 bases, the J end by 3 bases, with 11 bases between. The CDR3 has 16 amino acids. In nucleotides, the CDR3 is TGTGCCAGCAGTTTAGTCCTGGCCGACTATAATTCACCCCTCCACTTT. Translated, it gives CASSLVLADYNSPLHF.